The T cell receptor beta chain described here comes from a study of shared T cell receptors in the human thymus. This table comes from immunoSEQ multiplex PCR, and its TCRdb copy is limited to in-frame clones, with some not included. The data show 700,000 or so clones, approximately 85% seen once. This clone showed up just once. V dropped 0 bases and J dropped 1; count of bases not matched to a gene: 8. From germline, CDR1 is MGHRA and CDR2 YSYEKL. CDR3 length: 20 amino acids. These same data were also listed under a study on human thymus T cells. Per that paper: It was healthy Finnish infants having corrective surgery for congenital heart defects who were the donors. Resected material from corrective heart surgery provided the thymus tissue analysed. Across thymic and blood repertoires, the usage of V and J genes appeared to be biased. Reports from related research described highly overlapping thymic repertoires among unrelated individuals.

The clonotype originates from a girl less than two years old with a congenital heart defect. The sequencing sample was made of thymocytes. The rearrangement joins TRBV4-1 to TRBJ2-2, with 13 bases lining up with TRBD2. CDR3 residues: CASSQEGGLAGLENTGELFF. The CDR3 coding sequence is TGCGCCAGCAGCCAAGAGGGGGGACTAGCGGGGCTAGAGAACACCGGGGAGCTGTTTTTT.